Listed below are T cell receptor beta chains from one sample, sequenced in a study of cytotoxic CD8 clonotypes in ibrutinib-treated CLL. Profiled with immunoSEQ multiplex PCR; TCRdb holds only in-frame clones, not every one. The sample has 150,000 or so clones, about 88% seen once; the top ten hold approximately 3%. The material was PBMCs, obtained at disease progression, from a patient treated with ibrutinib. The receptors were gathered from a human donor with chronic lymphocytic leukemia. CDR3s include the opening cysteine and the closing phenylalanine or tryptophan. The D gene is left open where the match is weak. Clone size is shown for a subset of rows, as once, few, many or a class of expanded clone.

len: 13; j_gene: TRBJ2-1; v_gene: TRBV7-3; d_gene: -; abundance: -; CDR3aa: CASSSYTYNEQFF; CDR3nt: TGTGCCAGCAGCTCCTATACCTACAATGAGCAGTTCTTC
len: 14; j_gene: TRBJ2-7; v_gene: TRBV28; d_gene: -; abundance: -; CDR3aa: CASGDTGLPYEQYF; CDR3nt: TGTGCCAGCGGGGACACGGGGCTCCCCTACGAGCAGTACTTC
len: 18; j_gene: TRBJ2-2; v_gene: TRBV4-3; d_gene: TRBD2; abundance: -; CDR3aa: CASSQEVGTSGISGELFF; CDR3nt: TGCGCCAGCAGCCAAGAAGTAGGAACTAGCGGGATCAGCGGGGAGCTGTTTTTT
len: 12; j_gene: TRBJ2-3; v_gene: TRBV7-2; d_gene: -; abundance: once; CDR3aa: CASSPATDTQYF; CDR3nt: TGTGCCAGCAGCCCCGCCACAGATACGCAGTATTTT
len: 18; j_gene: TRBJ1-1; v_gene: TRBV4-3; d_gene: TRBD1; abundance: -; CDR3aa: CASRRAETGQGPNTEAFF; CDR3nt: TGCGCCAGCAGGCGCGCCGAGACGGGACAGGGGCCGAACACTGAAGCTTTCTTT
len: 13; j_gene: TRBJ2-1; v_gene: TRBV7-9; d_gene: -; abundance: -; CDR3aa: CASRNRDNNEQFF; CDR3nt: TGTGCCAGCAGGAACCGGGACAACAATGAGCAGTTCTTC
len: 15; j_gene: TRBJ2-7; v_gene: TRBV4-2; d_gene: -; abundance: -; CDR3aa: CASSQDLAETYEQYF; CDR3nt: TGTGCCAGCAGCCAAGATTTGGCGGAAACCTACGAGCAGTACTTC
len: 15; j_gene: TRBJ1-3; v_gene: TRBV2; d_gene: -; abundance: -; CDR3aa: CASRGPRSLGNTIYF; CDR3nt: TGTGCCAGCAGGGGCCCCCGGAGTCTAGGAAACACCATATATTTT
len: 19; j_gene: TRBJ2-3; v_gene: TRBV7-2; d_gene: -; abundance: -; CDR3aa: CASSLFGGGQGGLSDTQYF; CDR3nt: TGTGCCAGCAGCTTATTTGGGGGCGGCCAGGGGGGACTTTCAGATACGCAGTATTTT
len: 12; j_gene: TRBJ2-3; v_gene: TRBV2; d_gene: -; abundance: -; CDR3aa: CASSDRTDTQYF; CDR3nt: TGTGCCAGCAGTGACCGCACAGATACGCAGTATTTT
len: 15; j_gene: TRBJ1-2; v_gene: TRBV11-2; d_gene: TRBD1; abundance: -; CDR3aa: CASSGRDRARYGYTF; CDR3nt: TGTGCCAGCAGCGGTCGGGACAGGGCCCGCTATGGCTACACCTTC
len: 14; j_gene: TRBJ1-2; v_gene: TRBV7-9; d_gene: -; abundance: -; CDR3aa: CASSLVPRNYGYTF; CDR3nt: TGTGCCAGCAGCTTAGTCCCGAGGAACTATGGCTACACCTTC
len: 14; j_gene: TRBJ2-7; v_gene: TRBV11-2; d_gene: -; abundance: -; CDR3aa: CASTTGVSVGGIHF; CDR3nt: TGTGCCAGCACCACGGGGGTTTCGGTTGGCGGCATACACTTC
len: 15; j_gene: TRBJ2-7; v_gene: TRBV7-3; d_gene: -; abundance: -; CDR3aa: CASSLGQAPAYEQYF; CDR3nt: TGTGCCAGCAGCCTAGGTCAGGCCCCCGCCTACGAGCAGTACTTC
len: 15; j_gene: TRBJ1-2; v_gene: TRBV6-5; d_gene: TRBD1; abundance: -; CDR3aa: CASSYDPTGEYGYTF; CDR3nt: TGTGCCAGCAGTTACGACCCGACAGGGGAATATGGCTACACCTTC
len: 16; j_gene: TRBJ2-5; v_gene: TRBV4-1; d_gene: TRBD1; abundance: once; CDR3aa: CASSHIPDRDQETQYF; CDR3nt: TGCGCCAGCAGCCATATTCCGGACAGGGACCAAGAGACCCAGTACTTC
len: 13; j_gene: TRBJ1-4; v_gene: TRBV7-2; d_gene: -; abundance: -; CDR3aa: CASSPAGSEKLFF; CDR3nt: TGTGCCAGCAGCCCAGCGGGCAGTGAAAAACTGTTTTTT
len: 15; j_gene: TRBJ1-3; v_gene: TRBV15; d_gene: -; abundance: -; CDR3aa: CATGDGLNSGNTIYF; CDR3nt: TGTGCCACCGGCGACGGATTGAACTCTGGAAACACCATATATTTT
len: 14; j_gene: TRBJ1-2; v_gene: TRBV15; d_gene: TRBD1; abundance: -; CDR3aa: CATSRDNTGGGYTF; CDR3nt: TGTGCCACCAGCAGAGATAACACAGGGGGTGGCTACACCTTC
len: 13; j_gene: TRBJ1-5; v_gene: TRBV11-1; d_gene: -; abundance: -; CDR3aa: CASSRGSNQPQHF; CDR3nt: TGTGCCAGCAGCAGGGGGAGTAATCAGCCCCAGCATTTT
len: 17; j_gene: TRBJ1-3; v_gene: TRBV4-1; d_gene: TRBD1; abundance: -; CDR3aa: CASSRETETGAGNTIYF; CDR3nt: TGCGCCAGCAGCCGTGAAACTGAGACAGGGGCTGGAAACACCATATATTTT
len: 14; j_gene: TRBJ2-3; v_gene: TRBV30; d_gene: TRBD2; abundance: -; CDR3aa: CAWSLAGSTDTQYF; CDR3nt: TGTGCCTGGTCACTAGCGGGTAGCACAGATACGCAGTATTTT
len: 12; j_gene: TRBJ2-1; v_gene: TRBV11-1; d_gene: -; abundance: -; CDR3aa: CASSSASREQFF; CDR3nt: TGTGCCAGCAGCTCGGCTAGTAGGGAGCAGTTCTTC
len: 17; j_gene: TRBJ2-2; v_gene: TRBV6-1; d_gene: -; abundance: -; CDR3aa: CASSEIWGWVSTGELFF; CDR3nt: TGTGCCAGCAGTGAAATCTGGGGGTGGGTCAGCACCGGGGAGCTGTTTTTT
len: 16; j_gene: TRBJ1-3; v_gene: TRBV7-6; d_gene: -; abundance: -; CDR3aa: CASSFSGFPSGNTIYF; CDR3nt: TGTGCCAGCAGCTTTTCCGGTTTCCCCTCTGGAAACACCATATATTTT
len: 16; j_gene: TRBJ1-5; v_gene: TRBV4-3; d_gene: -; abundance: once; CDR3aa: CASSQGAGDGHQPQHF; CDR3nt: TGCGCCAGCAGCCAAGGGGCAGGGGATGGGCATCAGCCCCAGCATTTT
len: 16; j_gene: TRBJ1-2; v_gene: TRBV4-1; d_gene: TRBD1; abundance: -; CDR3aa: CASSQENRGPNYGYTF; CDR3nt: TGCGCCAGCAGCCAAGAAAACAGGGGGCCAAACTATGGCTACACCTTC